Below, 16 T cell receptor beta chains from the same sample are listed, as sequenced in a study of cytomegalovirus exposure and HLA in healthy donors. Data came from immunoSEQ multiplex PCR; TCRdb stores just in-frame clones and leaves some out. The repertoire holds tens of thousands of clones, with roughly 92% as singletons. Sequencing was carried out using PBMCs. These receptors were taken from a woman aged 30 to 39 in good health and CMV-seropositive.

The J gene is TRBJ2-5, the V gene TRBV6-5, with 7 bases identical to TRBD2. V dropped 6 bases and J dropped 2; count of bases not matched to a gene: 9. This CDR3 has 15 amino acids. Germline V CDR1 and CDR2: MNHEY, SVGAGI. CDR3 in amino acids: CASSPGGGWQETQYF. For the CDR3, the DNA is TGTGCCAGCAGCCCCGGCGGGGGTTGGCAAGAGACCCAGTACTTC.

The rearrangement links TRBV4-3 to TRBJ2-7; 7 nucleotides match TRBD2. The junction had 9 bases not matched to a gene; V was cut back by 0 bases and J by 4 bases. This CDR3 is 16 amino acids long. Germline V lookup: CDR1 LGHNA, CDR2 YSLEER. In nucleotides, the CDR3 is TGCGCCAGCAGCCAAGACGTAGGACTAGGTGGGTACGAGCAGTACTTC. It codes for CASSQDVGLGGYEQYF.

V usage is TRBV29-1 and J usage is TRBJ2-3, with TRBD2 identical over 7 bases. The J segment lost 0 bases and the V segment lost 3 bases, leaving 6 bases of the junction unmatched. The CDR3 is made up of 15 amino acids. Germline V gene data show CDR1 as SQVTM and CDR2 as ANQGSEA. CDR3 sequence reads: CSVDRAGDSTDTQYF. As DNA, the CDR3 is TGCAGCGTTGATCGTGCGGGGGACAGCACAGATACGCAGTATTTT.

The genes are TRBV9 and TRBJ1-2; D gene uncertain. CDR1 is SGDLS and CDR2 is YYNGEE in the germline V gene. V was trimmed by 6 bases and J by 4 bases, leaving 10 bases between them. CDR3 length: 12 residues. CDR3 region: CASNRVGYGYTF. DNA of the CDR3: TGTGCCAGCAACAGAGTGGGCTATGGCTACACCTTC.

This chain links TRBV2 with TRBJ2-7; 10 nucleotides match TRBD2. CDR3 length equals 17 residues. In germline, CDR1 is SNHLY, CDR2 FYNNEI. Trimming at V came to 2 bases and at J to 7 bases, leaving 14 bases not matched to a gene. The CDR3 nucleotides are TGTGCCAGCAGTGAAATCCTAGCGGGAGAGCTAAGGGGAGAGCAGTACTTC. This gives the protein CASSEILAGELRGEQYF.

The chain is built from TRBV7-8 and TRBJ2-4, with D possibly matching TRBD1 (5 bases). Deletions cut 5 bases from V and 6 bases from J, with 17 bases between. From germline, CDR1 is SGHVS and CDR2 FQNEAQ. The CDR3 is 15 amino acids. The CDR3 DNA follows: TGTGCCAGCAGCCCAGGGATACAGCGTTTAAACATTCAGTACTTC. Its translation is CASSPGIQRLNIQYF.

This chain joins TRBV7-2 and TRBJ1-5; 8 bases map to TRBD1. J gave up 4 bases and V 5 bases, and 4 bases lay outside the gene matches. The length of the CDR3 is 14 residues. Looked up from germline, CDR1 is SGHTA and CDR2 is FQGNSA. The CDR3 nucleotides are TGTGCCAGCAGCGAGCGGACAGGGAATCAGCCCCAGCATTTT. As protein: CASSERTGNQPQHF.

This chain uses TRBV27 with TRBJ2-7, with TRBD2 matching 8 bases. The CDR3 length is 17 residues. Germline trimming cut 2 bases from V and 0 bases from J; bases unmatched to any gene: 9. CDR1 is MNHEY and CDR2 is SMNVEV in the germline V gene (reference sequence). The CDR3 DNA is TGTGCCAGCAGTTTAGGCGTTACTAGCGGTCGCTCCTACGAGCAGTACTTC. Protein: CASSLGVTSGRSYEQYF.

This rearrangement joins TRBV6-5 to TRBJ1-5; weak D call: TRBD1 (5 bases). CDR1 and CDR2 (germline): MNHEY, SVGAGI. This CDR3 spans 15 amino acids. The V end lost 2 bases, the J end lost 6 bases, and 14 bases lay between the germline ends. The CDR3 region is CASSYDRQGTQPQHF. CDR3 in DNA: TGTGCCAGCAGTTACGATCGGCAGGGCACTCAGCCCCAGCATTTT.

The table lists this clone with a few counts. The chain couples TRBV7-9 to TRBJ2-5; 7 bases line up with TRBD1. Germline lookup yields CDR1 SEHNR and CDR2 FQNEAQ (reference sequence). CDR3 length equals 18 residues. V dropped 5 bases and J dropped 0; count of bases not matched to a gene: 15. The CDR3 spells CASSVTGARGPNQETQYF. The CDR3 DNA sequence: TGTGCCAGCAGCGTCACAGGGGCCCGGGGACCCAACCAAGAGACCCAGTACTTC. The complete variable domain, with remaining parts taken from reference TRBV7-9 and TRBJ2-5, reads DTGVSQNPRHKITKRGQNVTFRCDPISEHNRLYWYRQTLGQGPEFLTYFQNEAQLEKSRLLSDRFSAERPKGSFSTLEIQRTEQGDSAMYLCASSVTGARGPNQETQYFGPGTRLLVL.

The chain carries TRBV5-4 and TRBJ2-6; 7 bases fit TRBD1. Germline assignment: CDR1 SGHNT and CDR2 YYREEE (reference sequence). This CDR3 is 18 amino acids long. After removal of 4 bases from V and 0 bases from J, the junction contained 10 bases not matched to a gene. Written as DNA, the CDR3 is TGTGCCAGCAGCCATCAGCGGACAGGAATCTCTGGGGCCAACGTCCTGACTTTC. Protein product: CASSHQRTGISGANVLTF.

The chain is built from TRBV5-4 and TRBJ2-5, with D perhaps TRBD1 (6 bases). Trimming shortened V by 3 bases and J by 2 bases, and 17 bases separated the two germline ends. The CDR3 runs 16 residues. Germline loops: CDR1 SGHNT, CDR2 YYREEE (reference sequence). CDR3 DNA: TGTGCCAGCAGCTCACCACACGGACAGAAACAAGAGACCCAGTACTTC. This encodes CASSSPHGQKQETQYF.

This sequence joins TRBV28 and TRBJ2-7; 8 nucleotides agree with TRBD2. There are 15 residues in the CDR3. Trimming took 3 bases from V and 5 from J; bases not matched to a gene: 9. The germline V gene encodes CDR1 MDHEN and CDR2 SYDVKM. The CDR3 nucleotides read TGTGCCAGCAGTTTCACCGGACTAGCAGTGAACGAGCAGTACTTC. As protein: CASSFTGLAVNEQYF.

This clone appeared a single time. V usage is TRBV15 and J usage is TRBJ2-4, with 7 bases fitting TRBD2. This CDR3 has 13 residues. Germline CDR1 reads LNHNV; CDR2 reads YYDKDF (reference sequence). The J segment lost 2 bases and the V segment lost 7 bases, leaving 2 bases of the junction unmatched. The CDR3 protein is CATTGGSKNIQYF. In nucleotides, the CDR3 is TGTGCCACCACGGGGGGATCCAAAAACATTCAGTACTTC.

The CDR3 is CASSNPLGEQYF. The DNA of the CDR3 is TGTGCCAGTAGTAACCCGCTCGGCGAGCAGTACTTC. The V gene is TRBV19, the J gene TRBJ2-7; D unresolved. The V end was cut by 4 bases, the J end by 6 bases, with 10 bases between. The CDR3 contains 12 residues. The germline V gene has CDR1 LNHDA and CDR2 SQIVND (reference sequence).

This clone occurred a few times. V usage is TRBV11-3 and J usage is TRBJ2-1; 7 bases are a match to TRBD2. Per the germline V gene, CDR1 is SGHNT and CDR2 is YENEEA. Trimming removed 0 bases from V and 8 bases from J; junction bases left unmatched: 10. The length of the CDR3 is 16 residues. CDR3 amino acids: CASSLDFRTRDDEQFF. In nucleotides, the CDR3 is TGTGCCAGCAGCTTAGATTTTCGGACTAGGGACGATGAGCAGTTCTTC.